The rows below give T cell receptor beta chains drawn from one sample of a study of cytomegalovirus exposure and HLA in healthy donors. The method was immunoSEQ multiplex PCR; TCRdb's version includes in-frame clones alone and lacks a portion of them. The table includes roughly 110,000 clones, 88% detected once. Sequenced input: PBMCs. The receptor source for this set is a woman under 30 in good health and CMV-seropositive. Both conserved end residues are part of each CDR3. Fields, in order: J gene, D gene, clone size, V gene, CDR3 DNA, CDR3 protein. The D gene is left open where the match is weak. A clone size is listed for some rows: how often the clone was seen (once, few, many), or a class if it is expanded.

TRBJ1-1,TRBD1,-,TRBV4-3,TGCGCCAGCAGCCAAGATCTGGACAGGAGGAACACTGAAGCTTTCTTT,CASSQDLDRRNTEAFF
TRBJ1-1,TRBD1,once,TRBV19,TGTGCCAGTAGTATCCCCGGACAGGGGGCGCGGGAAGCTTTCTTT,CASSIPGQGAREAFF
TRBJ1-2,-,-,TRBV5-1,TGCGCCAGCAGCGGGGCCTATGGCTACACCTTC,CASSGAYGYTF
TRBJ2-7,TRBD1,-,TRBV7-6,TGTGCCAGCAGCGTGGCCCGGGACAGGAGGGTCTTAGACTACGAGCAGTACTTC,CASSVARDRRVLDYEQYF
TRBJ2-2,TRBD2,-,TRBV5-4,TGTGCCAGCAGCTTCGAGTGGGGACTAGCCCCCGGGGAGCTGTTTTTT,CASSFEWGLAPGELFF
TRBJ2-2,-,-,TRBV7-7,TGTGCTAGCAGTTCGAATACGGGGGCCGGGGAGCTGTTTTTT,CASSSNTGAGELFF
TRBJ1-1,-,once,TRBV7-9,TGTGCCAGCAGCTTCCAGGGTGACACTGAAGCTTTCTTT,CASSFQGDTEAFF
TRBJ1-2,-,-,TRBV6-5,TGTGCCGGCCGCTTGGGCGGGGGGCCCTATGGCTACACCTTC,CAGRLGGGPYGYTF
TRBJ2-7,-,few,TRBV7-8,TGTGCCAGCATCCGGACAGAGTCCTCCTACGAGCAGTACTTC,CASIRTESSYEQYF
TRBJ2-5,TRBD1,-,TRBV2,TGTGCCAGCAGATTCGACAGGGCTGGAGAAGAGACCCAGTACTTC,CASRFDRAGEETQYF
TRBJ2-4,-,-,TRBV5-1,TGCGCCAGCAGCTTGGGGAGCGGGGCCAAAAACATTCAGTACTTC,CASSLGSGAKNIQYF
TRBJ2-3,TRBD1,-,TRBV15,TGTGCCACCAGCCGATCGGACAGGGTCAGAACAGATACGCAGTATTTT,CATSRSDRVRTDTQYF
TRBJ1-1,-,few,TRBV7-9,TGTGCCAGCAGCTTCGGACCTCAGGGAAGTGAAGCTTTCTTT,CASSFGPQGSEAFF
TRBJ1-2,-,-,TRBV30,TGTGCCGGTGGGCGTCGACGAAACTACACCTTC,CAGGRRRNYTF
TRBJ1-1,-,once,TRBV9,TGTGCCAGCAGCGCGCGTAGACAGGATTCTGAAGCTTTCTTT,CASSARRQDSEAFF
TRBJ1-5,-,-,TRBV27,TGTGCCAGCAGCAAAGAGGGACATTTTAATCAGCCCCAGCATTTT,CASSKEGHFNQPQHF
TRBJ1-6,TRBD1,-,TRBV6-5,TGTGCCAGCAGGGGACAGGGCAATTCACCCCTCCACTTT,CASRGQGNSPLHF
TRBJ2-4,-,few,TRBV9,TGTGCCAGCAGCGTAGCGGGGGACGGAGCCAAAAACATTCAGTACTTC,CASSVAGDGAKNIQYF
TRBJ2-3,-,-,TRBV15,TGTGCCACCAGCAGAGCACGAGCTCCAATCACAGATACGCAGTATTTT,CATSRARAPITDTQYF
TRBJ2-7,TRBD1,-,TRBV7-8,TGTGCCAGCAGCTTAGTCCGGGACAGTGTCAACGAGCAGTACTTC,CASSLVRDSVNEQYF
TRBJ1-6,-,-,TRBV15,TGTGCCACCAAGATGGGGCATAATTCACCCCTCCACTTT,CATKMGHNSPLHF
TRBJ2-7,-,-,TRBV7-8,TGTGCCAGCAGGGGACATAGCTCCTACGAGCAGTACTTC,CASRGHSSYEQYF
TRBJ1-5,-,-,TRBV25-1,TGTGCCAGCAGTGAAGGGGGGGGTATACAGCCCCAGCATTTT,CASSEGGGIQPQHF
TRBJ1-3,TRBD1,few,TRBV18,TGTGCCAGCTCACCCGGGACAGGGAGCCGAAACACCATATATTTT,CASSPGTGSRNTIYF
TRBJ2-7,-,-,TRBV6-1,TGTGCCAGCAGTGAACCGGGACTTAGCTCCTACGAGCAGTACTTC,CASSEPGLSSYEQYF
TRBJ2-1,-,-,TRBV29-1,TGCAGCGTTGAAGATAATAGGGGGTCATTGTCGGGTGAGCAGTTCTTC,CSVEDNRGSLSGEQFF
TRBJ1-4,TRBD1,once,TRBV11-2,TGTGCCAGCAGCTCAAGACAGGGCCTTGAAAAACTGTTTTTT,CASSSRQGLEKLFF
TRBJ2-2,TRBD2,-,TRBV15,TGTGCCACCAGCAGAGATTTTGGGACTAGCGGGGTGCGGGAGCTGTTTTTT,CATSRDFGTSGVRELFF
TRBJ1-1,TRBD1,-,TRBV10-3,TGTGCCGTACAGGGGGCGGAGGACACTGAAGCTTTCTTT,CAVQGAEDTEAFF
TRBJ1-2,TRBD1,-,TRBV19,TGTGCCAGTAGGAGAAATGACAGGGGGCTTACTAACTATGGCTACACCTTC,CASRRNDRGLTNYGYTF
TRBJ2-6,TRBD1,-,TRBV4-1,TGCGCCAGCAGCCAAGCAAGGACAGGGGGTTCAGGGGCCAACGTCCTGACTTTC,CASSQARTGGSGANVLTF
TRBJ2-4,-,-,TRBV5-1,TGCGCCAGCAGCTTGGGACCAGGTTTAGCCAAAAACATTCAGTACTTC,CASSLGPGLAKNIQYF
TRBJ1-2,-,-,TRBV28,TGTGCCAGCAGTTTTAATGGCTACACCTTC,CASSFNGYTF
TRBJ2-3,-,-,TRBV29-1,TGCAGCGTGACGACAGACTTTAGCACAGATACGCAGTATTTT,CSVTTDFSTDTQYF
TRBJ1-2,-,few,TRBV4-1,TGCGCCAGCAGCCAAGAGCGGGAGTCATATGGCTACACCTTC,CASSQERESYGYTF
TRBJ2-3,TRBD2,-,TRBV7-2,TGTGCCAGCAGCCCCTACAACCTAGCGGGGGGGTACACAGATACGCAGTATTTT,CASSPYNLAGGYTDTQYF
TRBJ2-5,-,-,TRBV19,TGTGCCAGTAGTATAGATCTTAGAGAGACCCAGTACTTC,CASSIDLRETQYF
TRBJ1-3,-,-,TRBV4-3,TGCGCCAGCAGCCAAGTAGGAGTCCAGGGCGCCGGAAACACCATATATTTT,CASSQVGVQGAGNTIYF
TRBJ1-1,-,-,TRBV18,TGTGCCAGCTCACCGCAGGGGAACACTGAAGCTTTCTTT,CASSPQGNTEAFF
TRBJ1-5,-,-,TRBV4-1,TGCGCCAGCAGCCAAGAAGGAGGACAGATCAATCAGCCCCAGCATTTT,CASSQEGGQINQPQHF
TRBJ2-7,TRBD1,-,TRBV7-8,TGTGCCAGCAGCCCGACAGGGGCATTCTACGAGCAGTACTTC,CASSPTGAFYEQYF
TRBJ1-1,TRBD1,-,TRBV6-4,TGTGCCAGCAGTGTTGGACAGGGGGGGAGCACTGAAGCTTTCTTT,CASSVGQGGSTEAFF
TRBJ2-7,TRBD1,-,TRBV5-6,TGTGCCAGCAGCTTATTCTCGCGACAGGGTCTTTCCTACGAGCAGTACTTC,CASSLFSRQGLSYEQYF
TRBJ1-5,-,-,TRBV28,TGTGCCAGCACTGGCAGGGAAGATTTTAATCAGCCCCAGCATTTT,CASTGREDFNQPQHF
TRBJ2-5,TRBD1,-,TRBV10-1,TGCGCCAGCGGAAAGACAGGGGAAGAGACCCAGTACTTC,CASGKTGEETQYF
TRBJ1-2,-,once,TRBV7-9,TGTGCCAGCAGCTTTGCCGGGACACATGCTGGCTACACCTTC,CASSFAGTHAGYTF
TRBJ2-7,TRBD1,-,TRBV11-3,TGTGCCAGCAGCTCGACAGGGGGTGCCTACGAGCAGTACTTC,CASSSTGGAYEQYF
TRBJ2-7,-,-,TRBV28,TGTGCCAGCGCGACAGGCCCAACCTACGAGCAGTACTTC,CASATGPTYEQYF
TRBJ2-3,TRBD2,-,TRBV7-9,TGTGCCAGCAGCTCAGCGGGGGGTGATACGCAGTATTTT,CASSSAGGDTQYF
TRBJ2-7,TRBD1,-,TRBV7-9,TGTGCCAGCAGCAGAACCCAGGGGGCGGCCACCTACGAGCAGTACTTC,CASSRTQGAATYEQYF
TRBJ1-4,TRBD1,-,TRBV29-1,TGCAGCGTTGTGGGGGGGACAGGGATGGACGAAAAACTGTTTTTT,CSVVGGTGMDEKLFF